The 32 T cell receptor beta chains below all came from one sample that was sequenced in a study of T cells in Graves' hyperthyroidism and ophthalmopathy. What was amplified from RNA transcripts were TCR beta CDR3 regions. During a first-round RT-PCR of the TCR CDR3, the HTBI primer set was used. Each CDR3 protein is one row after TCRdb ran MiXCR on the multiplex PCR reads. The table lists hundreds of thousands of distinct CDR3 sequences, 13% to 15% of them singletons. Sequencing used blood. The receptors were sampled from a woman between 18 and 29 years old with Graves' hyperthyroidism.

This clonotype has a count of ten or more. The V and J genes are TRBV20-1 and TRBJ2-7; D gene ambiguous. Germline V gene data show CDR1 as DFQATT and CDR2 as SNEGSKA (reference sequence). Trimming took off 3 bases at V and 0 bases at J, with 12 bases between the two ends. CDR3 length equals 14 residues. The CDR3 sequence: CSARQDPSSYEQYF. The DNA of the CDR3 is TGCAGTGCTAGGCAGGATCCTAGCTCCTACGAGCAGTACTTC.

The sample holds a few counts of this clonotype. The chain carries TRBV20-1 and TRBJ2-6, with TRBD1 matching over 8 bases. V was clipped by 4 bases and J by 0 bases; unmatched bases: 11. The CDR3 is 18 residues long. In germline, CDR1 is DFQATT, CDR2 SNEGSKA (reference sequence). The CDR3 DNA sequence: TGCAGTGCTAACAAAGGGGGACAGGCGAGCTCTGGGGCCAACGTCCTGACTTTC. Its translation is CSANKGGQASSGANVLTF.

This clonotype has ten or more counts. Written as DNA, the CDR3 is TGTGCCAGCTCACCTGCTACAGGGGTGGAGCAGTACTTC. It yields the protein CASSPATGVEQYF. The chain has TRBV18 and TRBJ2-7; TRBD1 matches 7 bases. Per germline, CDR1 KGHSH and CDR2 LQKENI. V was clipped by 3 bases and J by 7 bases; unmatched bases: 6. The CDR3 runs to 13 residues.

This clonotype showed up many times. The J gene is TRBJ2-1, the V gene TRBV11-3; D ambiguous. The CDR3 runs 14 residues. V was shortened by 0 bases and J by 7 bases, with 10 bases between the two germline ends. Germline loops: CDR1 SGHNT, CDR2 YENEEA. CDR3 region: CASSLDSPSNEQFF. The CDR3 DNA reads TGTGCCAGCAGCTTAGATAGCCCTAGTAATGAGCAGTTCTTC.

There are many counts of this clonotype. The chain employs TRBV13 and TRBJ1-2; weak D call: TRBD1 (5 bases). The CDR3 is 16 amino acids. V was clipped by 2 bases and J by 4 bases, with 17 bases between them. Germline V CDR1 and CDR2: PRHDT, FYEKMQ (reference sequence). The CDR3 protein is CASSLNLGRQIYGYTF. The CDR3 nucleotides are TGTGCCAGCAGCTTAAACCTTGGTCGACAGATCTATGGCTACACCTTC.

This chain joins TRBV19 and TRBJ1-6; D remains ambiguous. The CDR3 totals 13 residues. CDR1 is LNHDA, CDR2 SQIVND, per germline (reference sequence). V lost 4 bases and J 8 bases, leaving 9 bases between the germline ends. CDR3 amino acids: CASSRSADSPLHF. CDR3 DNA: TGTGCCAGTAGTAGGAGTGCAGATTCACCCCTCCACTTT.

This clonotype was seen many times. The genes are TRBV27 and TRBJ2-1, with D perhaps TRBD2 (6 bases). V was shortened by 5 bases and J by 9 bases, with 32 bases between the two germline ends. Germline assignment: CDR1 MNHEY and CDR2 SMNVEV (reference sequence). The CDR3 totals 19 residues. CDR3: CASSPRGSLAVSLSSEQFF. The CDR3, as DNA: TGTGCCAGCAGTCCCCGAGGGTCGTTAGCGGTTTCGCTTTCTAGTGAGCAGTTCTTC.

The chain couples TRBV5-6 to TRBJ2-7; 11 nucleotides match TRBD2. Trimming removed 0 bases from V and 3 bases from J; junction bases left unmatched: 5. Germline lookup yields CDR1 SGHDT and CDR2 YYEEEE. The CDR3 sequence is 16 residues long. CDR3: CASSLGQGLADYEQYF. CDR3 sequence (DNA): TGTGCCAGCAGCTTGGGACAGGGACTAGCGGACTACGAGCAGTACTTC.

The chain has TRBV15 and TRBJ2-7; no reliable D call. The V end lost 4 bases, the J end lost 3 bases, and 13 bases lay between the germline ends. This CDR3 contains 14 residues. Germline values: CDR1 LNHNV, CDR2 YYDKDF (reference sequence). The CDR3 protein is CATSKNDASYEQYF. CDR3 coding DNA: TGTGCCACCAGCAAAAATGACGCGAGCTACGAGCAGTACTTC. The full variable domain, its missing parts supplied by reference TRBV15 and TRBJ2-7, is DAMVIQNPRYQVTQFGKPVTLSCSQTLNHNVMYWYQQKSSQAPKLLFHYYDKDFNNEADTPDNFQSRRPNTSFCFLDIRSPGLGDTAMYLCATSKNDASYEQYFGPGTRLTVT.

The CDR3 reads CASSVVTGGRSETQYF. The CDR3 DNA reads TGTGCCAGCAGCGTCGTCACTGGCGGGAGGTCAGAGACCCAGTACTTC. This sequence joins TRBV12-3 or TRBV12-4 and TRBJ2-5; TRBD2 agrees at 8 bases. The CDR3 extends over 16 amino acids. With V trimmed by 6 bases and J by 4 bases, 13 bases remained unmatched.

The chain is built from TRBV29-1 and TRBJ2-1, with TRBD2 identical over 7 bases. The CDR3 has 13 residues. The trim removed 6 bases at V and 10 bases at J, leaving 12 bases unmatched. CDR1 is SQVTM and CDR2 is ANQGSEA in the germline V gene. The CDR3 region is CSVPHSGDTEQFF. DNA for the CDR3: TGCAGCGTGCCCCACAGCGGGGATACGGAGCAGTTCTTC.

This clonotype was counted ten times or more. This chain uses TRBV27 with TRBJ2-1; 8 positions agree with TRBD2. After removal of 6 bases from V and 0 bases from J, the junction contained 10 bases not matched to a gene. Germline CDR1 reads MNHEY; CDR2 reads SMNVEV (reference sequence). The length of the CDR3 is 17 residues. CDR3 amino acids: CASSRFFSGTSYNEQFF. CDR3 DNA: TGTGCCAGCAGCCGTTTCTTTAGCGGGACCTCCTACAATGAGCAGTTCTTC.

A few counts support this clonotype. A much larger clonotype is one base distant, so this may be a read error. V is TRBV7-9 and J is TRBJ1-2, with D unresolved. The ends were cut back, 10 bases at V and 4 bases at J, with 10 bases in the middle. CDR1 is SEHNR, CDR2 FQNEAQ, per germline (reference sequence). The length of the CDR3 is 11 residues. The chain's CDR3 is CATTTSYGYTF. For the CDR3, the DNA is TGTGCCACCACGACTTCCTATGGCTACACCTTC.

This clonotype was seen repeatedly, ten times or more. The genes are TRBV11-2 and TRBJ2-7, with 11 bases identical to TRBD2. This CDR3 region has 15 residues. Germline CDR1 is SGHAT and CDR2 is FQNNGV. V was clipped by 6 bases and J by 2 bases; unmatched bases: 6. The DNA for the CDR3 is TGTGCCAGCAGGAGCGTTAGCGGGAGGGCCTACGAGCAGTACTTC. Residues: CASRSVSGRAYEQYF.

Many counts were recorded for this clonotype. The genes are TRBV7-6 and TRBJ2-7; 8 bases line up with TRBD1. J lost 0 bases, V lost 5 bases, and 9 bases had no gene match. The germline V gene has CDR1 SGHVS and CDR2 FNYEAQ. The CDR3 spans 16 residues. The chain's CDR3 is CASSPYNRGASYEQYF. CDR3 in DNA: TGTGCCAGCAGCCCTTACAACAGGGGGGCCTCCTACGAGCAGTACTTC.

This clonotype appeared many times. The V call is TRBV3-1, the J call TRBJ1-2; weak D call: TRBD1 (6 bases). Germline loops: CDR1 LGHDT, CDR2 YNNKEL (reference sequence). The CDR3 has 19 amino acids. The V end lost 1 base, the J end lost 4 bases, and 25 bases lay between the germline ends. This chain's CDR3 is CASSQARRGGDPSGYGYTF. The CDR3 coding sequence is TGTGCCAGCAGCCAAGCCCGAAGGGGGGGAGACCCGAGTGGCTATGGCTACACCTTC.

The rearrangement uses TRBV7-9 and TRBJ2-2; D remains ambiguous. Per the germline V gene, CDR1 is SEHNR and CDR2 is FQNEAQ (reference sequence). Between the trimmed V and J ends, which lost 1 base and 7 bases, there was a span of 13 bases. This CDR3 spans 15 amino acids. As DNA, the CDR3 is TGTGCCAGCAGCTTAGGCCGCCCTGTGATCGGGGAGCTGTTTTTT. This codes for CASSLGRPVIGELFF.

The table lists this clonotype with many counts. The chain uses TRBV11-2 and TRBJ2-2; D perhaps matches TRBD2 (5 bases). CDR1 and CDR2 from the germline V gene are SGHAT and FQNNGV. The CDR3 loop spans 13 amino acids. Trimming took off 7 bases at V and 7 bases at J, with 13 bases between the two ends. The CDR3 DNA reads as TGTGCCAGCACGGCTGGTCGGGGCGGGGAGCTGTTTTTT. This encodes CASTAGRGGELFF.

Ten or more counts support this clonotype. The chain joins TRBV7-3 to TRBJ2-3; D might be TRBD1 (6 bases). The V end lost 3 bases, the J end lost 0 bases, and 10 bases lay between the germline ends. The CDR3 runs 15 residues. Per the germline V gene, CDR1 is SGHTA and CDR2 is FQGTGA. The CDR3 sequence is CASSFRGQSTDTQYF. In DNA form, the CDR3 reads TGTGCCAGCAGCTTCCGCGGACAGAGCACAGATACGCAGTATTTT.

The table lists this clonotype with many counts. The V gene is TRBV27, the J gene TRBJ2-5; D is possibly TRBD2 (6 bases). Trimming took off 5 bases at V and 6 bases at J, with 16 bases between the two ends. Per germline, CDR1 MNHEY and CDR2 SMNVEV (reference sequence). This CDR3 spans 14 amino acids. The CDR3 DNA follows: TGTGCCAGCAGTCTAAATCCCGGGGGACAGACCCAGTACTTC. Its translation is CASSLNPGGQTQYF.

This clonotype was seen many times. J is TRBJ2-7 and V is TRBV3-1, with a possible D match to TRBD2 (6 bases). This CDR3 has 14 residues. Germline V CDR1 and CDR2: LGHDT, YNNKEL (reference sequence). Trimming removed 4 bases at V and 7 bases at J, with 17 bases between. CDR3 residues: CASSRIPTRQEQYF. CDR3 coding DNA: TGTGCCAGCAGCCGTATTCCGACTAGGCAAGAGCAGTACTTC.

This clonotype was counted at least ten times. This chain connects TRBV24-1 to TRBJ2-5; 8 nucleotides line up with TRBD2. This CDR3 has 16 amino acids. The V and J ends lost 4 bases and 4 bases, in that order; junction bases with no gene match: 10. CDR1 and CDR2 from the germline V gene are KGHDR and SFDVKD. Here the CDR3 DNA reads TGTGCCACCAGTGACACCAGCGGGGGCACCTTAGAGACCCAGTACTTC. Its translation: CATSDTSGGTLETQYF.

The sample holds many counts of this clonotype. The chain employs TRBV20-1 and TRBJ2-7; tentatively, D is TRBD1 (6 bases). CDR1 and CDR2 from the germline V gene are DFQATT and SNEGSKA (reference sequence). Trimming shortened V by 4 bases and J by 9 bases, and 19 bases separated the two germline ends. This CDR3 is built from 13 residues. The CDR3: CSATFSQGFGQYF. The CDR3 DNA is TGCAGTGCTACTTTCTCACAGGGCTTCGGGCAGTACTTC.

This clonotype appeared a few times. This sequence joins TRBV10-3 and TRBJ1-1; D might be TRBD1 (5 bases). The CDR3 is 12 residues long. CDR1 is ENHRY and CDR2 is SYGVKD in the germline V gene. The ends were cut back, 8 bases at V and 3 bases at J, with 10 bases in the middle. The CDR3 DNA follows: TGTGCCATCTCCGGGACTGACACTGAAGCTTTCTTT. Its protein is CAISGTDTEAFF.

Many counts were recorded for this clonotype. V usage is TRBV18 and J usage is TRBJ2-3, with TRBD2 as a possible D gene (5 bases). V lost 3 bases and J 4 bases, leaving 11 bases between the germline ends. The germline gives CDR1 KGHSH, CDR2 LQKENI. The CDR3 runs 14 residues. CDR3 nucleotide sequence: TGTGCCAGCTCACCGTTTGGGAGCGCAGATACGCAGTATTTT. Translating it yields CASSPFGSADTQYF.

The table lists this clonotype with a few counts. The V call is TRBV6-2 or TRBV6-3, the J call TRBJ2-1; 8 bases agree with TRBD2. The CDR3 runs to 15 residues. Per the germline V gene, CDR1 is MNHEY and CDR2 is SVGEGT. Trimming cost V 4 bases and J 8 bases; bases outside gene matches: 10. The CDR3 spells CASSSHSGTGDEQFF. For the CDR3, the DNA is TGTGCCAGCAGTTCTCATAGCGGGACGGGGGATGAGCAGTTCTTC.

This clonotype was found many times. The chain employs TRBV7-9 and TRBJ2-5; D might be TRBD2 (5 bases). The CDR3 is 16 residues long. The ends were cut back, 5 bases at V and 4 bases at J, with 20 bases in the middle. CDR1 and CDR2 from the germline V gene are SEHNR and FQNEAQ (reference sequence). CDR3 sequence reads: CASSPRRLGAAETQYF. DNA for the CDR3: TGTGCCAGCAGCCCCCGACGGCTAGGAGCGGCAGAGACCCAGTACTTC.

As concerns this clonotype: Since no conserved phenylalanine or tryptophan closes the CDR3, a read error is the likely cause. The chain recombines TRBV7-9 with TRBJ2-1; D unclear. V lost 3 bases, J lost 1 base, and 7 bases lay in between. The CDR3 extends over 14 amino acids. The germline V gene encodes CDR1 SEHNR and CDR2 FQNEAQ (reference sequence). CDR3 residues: CASSFASSYNEQFL. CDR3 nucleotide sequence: TGTGCCAGCAGCTTCGCGTCTTCCTACAATGAGCAGTTCCTC.

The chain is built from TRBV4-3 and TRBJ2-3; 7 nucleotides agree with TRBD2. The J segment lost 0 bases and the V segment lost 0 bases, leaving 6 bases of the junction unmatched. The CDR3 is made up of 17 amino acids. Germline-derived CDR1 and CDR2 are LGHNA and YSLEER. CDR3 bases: TGCGCCAGCAGCCAAGAGAAGCGGGGTACTAGCACAGATACGCAGTATTTT. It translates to CASSQEKRGTSTDTQYF.

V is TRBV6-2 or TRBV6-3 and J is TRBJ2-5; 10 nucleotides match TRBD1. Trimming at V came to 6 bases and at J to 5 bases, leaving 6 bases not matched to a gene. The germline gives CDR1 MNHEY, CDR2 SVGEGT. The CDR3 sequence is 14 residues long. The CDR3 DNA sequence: TGTGCCAGCAGGGTGACAGGGGGCCTGGAGACCCAGTACTTC. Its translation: CASRVTGGLETQYF.

The CDR3 loop reads CASSFYEGQGEAFF. As DNA, the CDR3 is TGTGCCAGCAGCTTTTATGAGGGGCAGGGTGAAGCTTTCTTT. The chain is built from TRBV5-4 and TRBJ1-1; a possible D gene is TRBD1 (5 bases). V lost 2 bases and J 7 bases, leaving 15 bases between the germline ends. The CDR3 extends over 14 amino acids. In germline, CDR1 is SGHNT, CDR2 YYREEE (reference sequence).

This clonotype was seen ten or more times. DNA of the CDR3: TGCAGTGCTGTGCCGCCGGGGGCCCTCCTCCTTAGGCATACGCAGTATTTT. This sequence encodes CSAVPPGALLLRHTQYF. V usage is TRBV20-1 and J usage is TRBJ2-3, with D tentatively TRBD1 or TRBD2 (6 bases each). CDR3 length equals 17 residues. Germline V gene lookup returns CDR1 DFQATT and CDR2 SNEGSKA (reference sequence). V lost 5 bases to trimming and J lost 7 bases, with 28 bases between them.